This entry lists 27 T cell receptor beta chains sequenced from one sample in a study of blood T cell repertoires in COVID-19. Here immunoSEQ multiplex PCR was the method, and the copy in TCRdb shows in-frame clones only, minus some. The sample shows around 39,000 clones, almost 90% of them seen only once. Sample: peripheral blood. These receptors originate from a man in his 70s with acute or convalescent COVID-19.

The V and J genes are TRBV19 and TRBJ2-7, with 7 bases identical to TRBD1. The CDR3 is 14 amino acids. V lost 9 bases, J lost 3 bases, and 11 bases stayed unmatched. Per the germline V gene, CDR1 is LNHDA and CDR2 is SQIVND (reference sequence). CDR3 residues: CASSYRGIGYEQYF. CDR3 in DNA: TGTGCCAGCAGTTACAGGGGTATAGGCTACGAGCAGTACTTC. Full variable domain (remainder filled in from reference TRBV19 and TRBJ2-7): DGGITQSPKYLFRKEGQNVTLSCEQNLNHDAMYWYRQDPGQGLRLIYYSQIVNDFQKGDIAEGYSVSREKKESFPLTVTSAQKNPTAFYLCASSYRGIGYEQYFGPGTRLTVT.

The rearrangement links TRBV19 to TRBJ1-6; maybe TRBD1 (6 bases). The germline gives CDR1 LNHDA, CDR2 SQIVND (reference sequence). V was pared by 6 bases and J by 4 bases, with 13 bases between. The CDR3 loop spans 15 amino acids. In DNA, the CDR3 is TGTGCCAGTAGGTGGGAGCAGGGGTATAATTCACCCCTCCACTTT. This sequence encodes CASRWEQGYNSPLHF. The full variable domain, rest sourced from reference TRBV19 and TRBJ1-6, is DGGITQSPKYLFRKEGQNVTLSCEQNLNHDAMYWYRQDPGQGLRLIYYSQIVNDFQKGDIAEGYSVSREKKESFPLTVTSAQKNPTAFYLCASRWEQGYNSPLHFGNGTRLTVT.

The V gene is TRBV7-9, the J gene TRBJ1-3, with TRBD1 as a possible D gene (6 bases). Looked up from germline, CDR1 is SEHNR and CDR2 is FQNEAQ (reference sequence). Deletions cut 4 bases from V and 0 bases from J, with 7 bases between. The CDR3 consists of 14 residues. CDR3 DNA: TGTGCCAGCAGCTGGACAGTCTCTGGAAACACCATATATTTT. This encodes CASSWTVSGNTIYF.

The CDR3 DNA follows: TGTGCCAGCAGCTCCGACAGGCCAAACGGCTACACCTTC. This sequence encodes CASSSDRPNGYTF. The V and J genes are TRBV28 and TRBJ1-2, with a possible D match to TRBD1 (6 bases). Germline values: CDR1 MDHEN, CDR2 SYDVKM. The CDR3 covers 13 residues. The V end lost 6 bases, the J end lost 8 bases, and 16 bases lay between the germline ends.

The chain joins TRBV18 to TRBJ2-3, with D possibly matching TRBD2 (5 bases). CDR1 and CDR2 from the germline V gene are KGHSH and LQKENI. V lost 3 bases and J 6 bases, leaving 7 bases between the germline ends. This CDR3 comprises 12 residues. The chain's CDR3 is CASSPEEDTQYF. Written as DNA, the CDR3 is TGTGCCAGCTCACCGGAGGAGGATACGCAGTATTTT.

The chain employs TRBV6-2 or TRBV6-3 and TRBJ1-5; maybe TRBD1 (5 bases). Germline V gives CDR1 MNHEY, CDR2 SVGEGT. The CDR3 has 16 residues. Trimming shortened V by 2 bases and J by 5 bases, and 16 bases separated the two germline ends. The CDR3 protein is CASSYPSGGTHQPQHF. The CDR3 DNA sequence: TGTGCCAGCAGTTACCCCTCCGGGGGAACCCATCAGCCCCAGCATTTT.

CDR3: CASTYGHLGNEPTRQSINTGELFF. CDR3 nucleotide sequence: TGTGCCAGCACCTACGGGCACCTCGGCAACGAGCCGACAAGACAGAGTATTAACACCGGGGAGCTGTTTTTT. J is TRBJ2-2 and V is TRBV6-6; a possible D gene is TRBD1 (5 bases). The CDR3 covers 24 residues. V lost 7 bases to trimming and J lost 2 bases, with 41 bases between them. Germline V gene lookup returns CDR1 MNHNY and CDR2 SVGAGI (reference sequence).

The chain carries TRBV12-3 or TRBV12-4 and TRBJ1-5, with D maybe TRBD1 (5 bases). The germline V and J ends were trimmed by 7 bases and 9 bases, with 13 bases remaining between them. The CDR3 length is 12 residues. CDR3 sequence reads: CASTTSGGPQHF. As DNA, the CDR3 is TGTGCCAGCACCACTTCGGGGGGGCCCCAGCATTTT.

This chain joins TRBV10-2 and TRBJ2-1; D gene unclear. The germline V and J ends were trimmed by 3 bases and 5 bases, with 11 bases remaining between them. Looked up from germline, CDR1 is WSHSY and CDR2 is SAAADI. This CDR3 region has 14 residues. CDR3: CASSDASFHNEQFF. The CDR3, as DNA: TGCGCCAGCAGTGATGCTAGTTTTCACAATGAGCAGTTCTTC.

This clone was seen a handful of times. Here the CDR3 DNA reads TGCAGCGTTGGATCAGGCAGTGAAGCTTTCTTT. This codes for CSVGSGSEAFF. The chain links TRBV29-1 to TRBJ1-1; no reliable D call. Germline V gene sequence: CDR1 SQVTM, CDR2 ANQGSEA. The CDR3 runs to 11 residues. Trimming took 4 bases from V and 7 from J, leaving 10 bases between them.

The CDR3 region has the DNA TGTGCCAGCAGTTTAAAAGCCGTCTATGGCTACACCTTC. The encoded protein is CASSLKAVYGYTF. The genes are TRBV28 and TRBJ1-2; D uncertain. Germline-derived CDR1 and CDR2 are MDHEN and SYDVKM. The CDR3 consists of 13 residues. V lost 2 bases to trimming and J lost 4 bases, with 8 bases between them.

This rearrangement joins TRBV2 to TRBJ2-4, with 8 bases that match TRBD1. There are 13 residues in the CDR3. Germline CDR1 and CDR2: SNHLY and FYNNEI. The V and J ends lost 6 bases and 8 bases, in that order; junction bases with no gene match: 6. CDR3 nucleotides: TGTGCCAGCAGCGAGGGACAGGTGGACATTCAGTACTTC. This encodes CASSEGQVDIQYF.

The chain links TRBV18 to TRBJ2-2; the match to TRBD2 covers 8 bases. The V and J ends lost 3 bases and 7 bases, in that order; junction bases with no gene match: 10. This CDR3 has 16 residues. The germline V gene encodes CDR1 KGHSH and CDR2 LQKENI. CDR3 sequence reads: CASSPLNRAGVGELFF. Written as DNA, the CDR3 is TGTGCCAGCTCACCTCTAAATAGAGCGGGAGTCGGGGAGCTGTTTTTT.

The chain carries TRBV5-1 and TRBJ1-1, with D tentatively TRBD1 (6 bases). V gave up 2 bases and J gave up 0 bases, with 11 bases separating them. The germline CDR1 and CDR2 sequences are SGHRS and YFSETQ. There are 15 residues in the CDR3. CDR3 region: CASSFRGALNTEAFF. The CDR3 DNA follows: TGCGCCAGCAGCTTCCGGGGGGCCCTGAACACTGAAGCTTTCTTT. The whole variable domain, filled in from reference TRBV5-1 and TRBJ1-1, reads KAGVTQTPRYLIKTRGQQVTLSCSPISGHRSVSWYQQTPGQGLQFLFEYFSETQRNKGNFPGRFSGRQFSNSRSEMNVSTLELGDSALYLCASSFRGALNTEAFFGQGTRLTVV.

V gene TRBV7-2 combines with J gene TRBJ2-2; 10 nucleotides match TRBD2. CDR3 size: 16 residues. J lost 2 bases, V lost 1 base, and 1 base had no gene match. Germline values: CDR1 SGHTA, CDR2 FQGNSA. The CDR3 DNA follows: TGTGCCAGCAGCTTAGTAGCGGGAGGAAACACCGGGGAGCTGTTTTTT. Its translation: CASSLVAGGNTGELFF.

A single count supports this clone. The rearrangement uses TRBV2 and TRBJ1-1; 7 positions match TRBD1. Germline assignment: CDR1 SNHLY and CDR2 FYNNEI. V lost 5 bases and J lost 1; bases outside the gene matches: 4. This CDR3 has 14 amino acids. In DNA, the CDR3 is TGTGCCAGCAGTAGACAGGGAGAGAACACTGAAGCTTTCTTT. Translated, it gives CASSRQGENTEAFF.

This clone has just one count. The chain has TRBV4-1 and TRBJ2-4; D possibly corresponds to TRBD2 (5 bases). CDR3 length: 15 residues. Germline loops: CDR1 MGHRA, CDR2 YSYEKL. Trimming stripped 0 bases from V and 9 bases from J, with 15 bases between. Here the CDR3 DNA reads TGCGCCAGCAGCCAAGATCGAGTAGGCGGAGGCATTCAGTACTTC. Translating gives CASSQDRVGGGIQYF.

The rearrangement joins TRBV28 to TRBJ1-2; TRBD1 aligns across 7 bases. Trimming took 5 bases from V and 1 from J; bases not matched to a gene: 1. Germline V lookup: CDR1 MDHEN, CDR2 SYDVKM. The CDR3 loop spans 13 amino acids. CDR3 nucleotide sequence: TGTGCCAGCAGTCCAGGGGGTAACTATGGCTACACCTTC. Translation: CASSPGGNYGYTF.

This clone was observed a few times. This chain links TRBV5-1 with TRBJ2-5; D not resolved. Germline CDR1 is SGHRS and CDR2 is YFSETQ. The CDR3 totals 15 residues. Trimming removed 3 bases at V and 4 bases at J, with 16 bases between. The CDR3 bases are TGCGCCAGCAGCTCCACCCCCCTAGAGGCAGAGACCCAGTACTTC. Translated: CASSSTPLEAETQYF.

V gene TRBV3-1 (or the pseudogene TRBV3-2) combines with J gene TRBJ1-4; D uncertain. Germline values: CDR1 LGHDT, CDR2 YNNKEL (reference sequence). V shed 0 bases and J shed 7 bases, with 18 bases lying between them. The CDR3 sequence is 17 residues long. The CDR3 protein is CASSQDYYDKNGEKLFF. CDR3 DNA sequence: TGTGCCAGCAGCCAAGATTATTATGACAAAAACGGTGAAAAACTGTTTTTT.

The chain has TRBV7-2 and TRBJ2-2, with TRBD1 matching over 7 bases. Trimming took 3 bases from V and 2 from J; bases not matched to a gene: 3. This CDR3 has 15 amino acids. Germline V gene sequence: CDR1 SGHTA, CDR2 FQGNSA. CDR3 loop: CASSLGQRNTGELFF. For the CDR3, the DNA is TGTGCCAGCAGCTTGGGACAGAGAAACACCGGGGAGCTGTTTTTT.

V is TRBV4-1 and J is TRBJ2-4; D call uncertain. CDR1 is MGHRA and CDR2 is YSYEKL in the germline V gene. V shed 0 bases and J shed 8 bases, with 11 bases lying between them. The CDR3 extends over 14 amino acids. This CDR3 reads CASSQDQWRYIQYF. The CDR3, as DNA: TGCGCCAGCAGCCAAGACCAGTGGCGGTACATTCAGTACTTC.

This sequence joins TRBV28 and TRBJ1-4; D uncertain. Germline assignment: CDR1 MDHEN and CDR2 SYDVKM. This CDR3 has 14 residues. Trimming took 7 bases from V and 0 from J, leaving 9 bases between them. DNA for the CDR3: TGTGCCAGCACTGAACAGCCAACTAATGAAAAACTGTTTTTT. Translation: CASTEQPTNEKLFF.

The V gene is TRBV7-8, the J gene TRBJ2-5; perhaps TRBD2 as D (6 bases). The CDR3 covers 13 residues. Trimming took off 5 bases at V and 5 bases at J, with 12 bases between the two ends. The germline V gene has CDR1 SGHVS and CDR2 FQNEAQ. CDR3 in DNA: TGTGCCAGCAGCCCGAACGGAGGGGAGACCCAGTACTTC. Encoded protein: CASSPNGGETQYF.

The chain employs TRBV6-5 and TRBJ1-6; tentative D call: TRBD1 (6 bases). Germline values: CDR1 MNHEY, CDR2 SVGAGI. Trimming shortened V by 7 bases and J by 7 bases, and 11 bases separated the two germline ends. CDR3 length: 13 residues. Here the CDR3 DNA reads TGTGCCAGCACTAGGGACATCAATTCACCCCTCCACTTT. It specifies CASTRDINSPLHF.

J is TRBJ2-7 and V is TRBV4-2, with a weak D call TRBD1 (6 bases). The V end was cut by 1 base, the J end by 3 bases, with 7 bases between. Looked up from germline, CDR1 is LGHNA and CDR2 is YNFKEQ. The CDR3 loop spans 13 amino acids. The CDR3 nucleotides are TGTGCCAGCAGCCAAGGGACAGACTACGAGCAGTACTTC. The encoded protein is CASSQGTDYEQYF.

There are a few counts of this clone. The same CDR3 arises from other DNA sequences in this sample as well. V usage is TRBV4-3 and J usage is TRBJ1-1; D is perhaps TRBD1 (6 bases). This CDR3 contains 15 residues. The V gene lost 0 bases and the J gene lost 3 bases, with 11 bases spanning the gap. Looked up from germline, CDR1 is LGHNA and CDR2 is YSLEER. The CDR3 here is CASSQDPTGYTEAFF. For the CDR3, the DNA is TGCGCCAGCAGCCAAGATCCAACAGGGTACACTGAAGCTTTCTTT.